This is a list of T cell receptor beta chains from one sample in a study of ipilimumab plus nivolumab after autologous stem cell transplantation. Assay: immunoSEQ multiplex PCR; the TCRdb copy retains only in-frame clones and omits some. The sample records tens of thousands of clones, approximately 86% being singletons. The source was PBMCs, collected in a trial of ipilimumab plus nivolumab as post-transplant consolidation. The receptor source for this set is a male donor with diffuse large B-cell lymphoma. The conserved cysteine and the conserved F or W are not part of the CDR3 here.

CDR3 length,J gene,V gene,CDR3 protein
13,TRBJ2-5,TRBV4-2,ASTPNRGGQETQY
13,TRBJ2-7,TRBV6-1,ASSRLAGGAYEQY
16,TRBJ2-6,TRBV11-2,ASSLDAVTYSGANVLT
10,TRBJ1-2,TRBV2,ASSEAERGYT
12,TRBJ1-5,TRBV28,ASTPGSGYQPQH
13,TRBJ2-3,TRBV29-1,SVEGKGASTDTQY
14,TRBJ1-5,TRBV19,ASSIDYGGVSQPQH
15,TRBJ2-6,TRBV7-8,ASSLQNPQSRANVLT
15,TRBJ1-1,TRBV4-3,ASSQDLMGNIYTEAF
15,TRBJ2-6,TRBV5-6,ASSLLGPSSGANVLT
13,TRBJ2-5,TRBV5-1,ASSLAIGAQETQY
12,TRBJ1-3,TRBV4-1,ASSQVGEGHTIY
13,TRBJ1-5,TRBV5-6,ASSLRGSSNQPQH
13,TRBJ2-3,TRBV5-1,ASSLGGSLTDTQY